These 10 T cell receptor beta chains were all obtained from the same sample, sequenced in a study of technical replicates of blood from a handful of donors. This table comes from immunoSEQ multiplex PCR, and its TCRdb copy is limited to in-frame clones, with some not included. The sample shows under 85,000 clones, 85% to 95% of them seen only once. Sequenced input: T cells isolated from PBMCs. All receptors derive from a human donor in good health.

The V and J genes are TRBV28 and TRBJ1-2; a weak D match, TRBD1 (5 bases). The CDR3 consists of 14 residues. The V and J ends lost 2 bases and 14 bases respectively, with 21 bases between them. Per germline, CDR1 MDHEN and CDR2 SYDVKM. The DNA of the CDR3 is TGTGCCAGCAGTTTAATGGCGGGGGTCTATAGTACTACCTTC. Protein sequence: CASSLMAGVYSTTF.

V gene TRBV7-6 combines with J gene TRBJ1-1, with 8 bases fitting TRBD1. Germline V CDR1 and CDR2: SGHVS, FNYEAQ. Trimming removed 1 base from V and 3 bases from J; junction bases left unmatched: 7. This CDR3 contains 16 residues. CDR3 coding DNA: TGTGCCAGCAGCTTAGGTGGGCAGGGGGCTGACACTGAAGCTTTCTTT. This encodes CASSLGGQGADTEAFF.

The CDR3 spells CAGGQGASYNEQFF. In nucleotides, the CDR3 is TGTGCCGGGGGACAGGGAGCCTCCTACAATGAGCAGTTCTTC. The chain carries TRBV30 and TRBJ2-1; the match to TRBD1 covers 9 bases. V trimming: 8 bases; J trimming: 0 bases; junction bases outside the gene matches: 5. This CDR3 spans 14 amino acids. Germline-derived CDR1 and CDR2 are GTSNPN and SVGIG (reference sequence).

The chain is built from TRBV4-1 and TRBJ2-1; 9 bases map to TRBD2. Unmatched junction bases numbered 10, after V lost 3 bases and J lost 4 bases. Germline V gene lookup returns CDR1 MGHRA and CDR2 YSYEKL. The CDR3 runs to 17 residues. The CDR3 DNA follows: TGCGCCAGCAGCCAGGCAAGAATAGCGGGAGCGTACAATGAGCAGTTCTTC. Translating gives CASSQARIAGAYNEQFF.

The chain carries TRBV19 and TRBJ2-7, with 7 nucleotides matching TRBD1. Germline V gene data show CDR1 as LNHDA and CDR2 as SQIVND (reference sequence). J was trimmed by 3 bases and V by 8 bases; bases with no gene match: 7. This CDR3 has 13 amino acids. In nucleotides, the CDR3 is TGTGCCAGTCGTTCGGGACAGCGCTACGAGCAGTACTTC. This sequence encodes CASRSGQRYEQYF.

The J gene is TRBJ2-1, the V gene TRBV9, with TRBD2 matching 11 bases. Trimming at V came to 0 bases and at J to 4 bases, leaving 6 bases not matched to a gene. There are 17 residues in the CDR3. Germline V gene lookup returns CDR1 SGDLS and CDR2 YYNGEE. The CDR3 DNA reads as TGTGCCAGCAGCGTAGACGGGACTAGCGGAGTTTACAATGAGCAGTTCTTC. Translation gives CASSVDGTSGVYNEQFF.

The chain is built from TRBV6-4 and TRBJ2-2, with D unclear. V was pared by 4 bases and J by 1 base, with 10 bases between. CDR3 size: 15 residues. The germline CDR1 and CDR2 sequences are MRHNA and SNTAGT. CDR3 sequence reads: CASSVETGNTGELFF. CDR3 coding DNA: TGTGCCAGCAGTGTGGAGACGGGGAACACCGGGGAGCTGTTTTTT.

CDR3 in DNA: TGTGCCAGCAGCGATCCGGGACTCCCACAAGAGACCCAGTACTTC. This encodes CASSDPGLPQETQYF. The chain recombines TRBV2 with TRBJ2-5, with D possibly TRBD2 on 6 matching bases. The length of the CDR3 is 15 residues. The V gene's germline CDR1 is SNHLY and CDR2 FYNNEI. V dropped 6 bases and J dropped 2 bases, with 16 bases sitting between them.

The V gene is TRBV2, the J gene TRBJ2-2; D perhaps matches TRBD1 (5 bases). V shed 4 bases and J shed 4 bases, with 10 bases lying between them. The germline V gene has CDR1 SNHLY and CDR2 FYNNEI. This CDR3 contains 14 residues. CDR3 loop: CASSVGRGTGELFF. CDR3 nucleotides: TGTGCCAGCAGTGTGGGTAGGGGCACCGGGGAGCTGTTTTTT.

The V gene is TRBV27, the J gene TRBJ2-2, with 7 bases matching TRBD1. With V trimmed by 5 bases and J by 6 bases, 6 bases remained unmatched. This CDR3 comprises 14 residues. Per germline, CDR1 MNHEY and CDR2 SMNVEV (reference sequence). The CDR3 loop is CASSVQGQSGELFF. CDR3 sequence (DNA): TGTGCCAGCAGTGTACAGGGGCAGTCCGGGGAGCTGTTTTTT.